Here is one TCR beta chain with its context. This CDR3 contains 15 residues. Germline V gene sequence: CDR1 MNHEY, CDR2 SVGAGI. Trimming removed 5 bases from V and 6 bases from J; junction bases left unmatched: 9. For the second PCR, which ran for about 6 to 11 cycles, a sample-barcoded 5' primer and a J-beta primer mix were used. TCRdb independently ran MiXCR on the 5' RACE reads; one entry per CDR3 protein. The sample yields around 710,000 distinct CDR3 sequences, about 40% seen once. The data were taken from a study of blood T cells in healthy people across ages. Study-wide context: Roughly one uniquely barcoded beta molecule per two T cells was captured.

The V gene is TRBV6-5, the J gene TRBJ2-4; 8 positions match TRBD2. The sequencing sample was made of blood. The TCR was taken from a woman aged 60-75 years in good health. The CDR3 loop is CASSPPGGTVNIQYF. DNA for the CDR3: TGTGCCAGCAGTCCCCCGGGGGGGACGGTAAACATTCAGTACTTC.